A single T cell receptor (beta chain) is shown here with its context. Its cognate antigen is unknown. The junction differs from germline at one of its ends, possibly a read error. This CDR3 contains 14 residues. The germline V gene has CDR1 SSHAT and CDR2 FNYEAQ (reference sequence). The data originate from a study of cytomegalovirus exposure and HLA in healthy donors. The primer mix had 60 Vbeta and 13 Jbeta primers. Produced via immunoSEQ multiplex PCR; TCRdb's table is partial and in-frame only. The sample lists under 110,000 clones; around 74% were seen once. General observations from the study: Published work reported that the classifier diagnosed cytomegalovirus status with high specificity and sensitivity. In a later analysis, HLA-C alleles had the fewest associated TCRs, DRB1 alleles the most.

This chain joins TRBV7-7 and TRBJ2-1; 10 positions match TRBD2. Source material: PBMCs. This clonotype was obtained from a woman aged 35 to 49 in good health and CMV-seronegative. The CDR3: CASSLAGGWDEQFF. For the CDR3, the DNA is TGTGCTAGCAGCTTAGCGGGAGGATGGGATGAGCAGTTCTTC.